These T cell receptor beta chains were read from a single sample in a study of T-cell memory formation after mild COVID-19. One entry per CDR3 protein, called by TCRdb with MiXCR from the 5' RACE reads. Among hundreds of thousands of distinct CDR3 sequences listed, 15% to 20% were seen once. Sequencing was performed on PBMCs or a T cell subset sorted from them (not recorded which). These receptors came from an adult woman who had mild COVID-19 (a few samples of this study predate the infection). Cell type and time point are not known. Both conserved end residues are part of each CDR3. D genes are given only for firm matches. Clone size is not always given. Where it is, it says once, few, many or a class for expanded clones.

abundance: few
j_gene: TRBJ1-1
v_gene: TRBV4-2
d_gene: NA
CDR3nt: TGTGCCAGCAGCCAAGGATACCGGTCAGGGGACGGTGAAGCTTTCTTT
CDR3aa: CASSQGYRSGDGEAFF

abundance: many
j_gene: TRBJ2-5
v_gene: TRBV12-3/TRBV12-4
d_gene: TRBD2
CDR3nt: TGTGCCAGCAGTCCCGGGGGACTAGCGGGGAGGGAGACCCAGTACTTC
CDR3aa: CASSPGGLAGRETQYF

abundance: few
j_gene: TRBJ2-3
v_gene: TRBV2
d_gene: TRBD2
CDR3nt: TGTGCCAGCAGTGGGACTAGCTACCCCACAGATACGCAGTATTTT
CDR3aa: CASSGTSYPTDTQYF

abundance: NA
j_gene: TRBJ2-7
v_gene: TRBV12-3/TRBV12-4
d_gene: NA
CDR3nt: TGTGCCAGCAGTTTATACAGTAACGAGCAGTACTTC
CDR3aa: CASSLYSNEQYF

abundance: few
j_gene: TRBJ1-1
v_gene: TRBV5-1
d_gene: NA
CDR3nt: TGCGCCAGCAGCGGAGCAAGCCTGAACACTGAAGCTTTCTTT
CDR3aa: CASSGASLNTEAFF

abundance: NA
j_gene: TRBJ2-1
v_gene: TRBV28
d_gene: TRBD1
CDR3nt: TGTGCCAGCAGTTTACGGGGACAGGGGAGTTATGAGCAGTTCTTC
CDR3aa: CASSLRGQGSYEQFF

abundance: few
j_gene: TRBJ2-3
v_gene: TRBV2
d_gene: TRBD1
CDR3nt: TGTGCCAGCAGTCCAGGGGGCCAAGGGTCCTTAGATACGCAGTATTTT
CDR3aa: CASSPGGQGSLDTQYF

abundance: many
j_gene: TRBJ2-5
v_gene: TRBV5-1
d_gene: NA
CDR3nt: TGCGCCAGCAGCTTGGTCCGGGACTCTCAAGAGACCCAGTACTTC
CDR3aa: CASSLVRDSQETQYF

abundance: few
j_gene: TRBJ1-2
v_gene: TRBV6-5
d_gene: NA
CDR3nt: TGTGCCAGCAGTTACACTCCGACAGACGGCTACACCTTC
CDR3aa: CASSYTPTDGYTF

abundance: few
j_gene: TRBJ1-5
v_gene: TRBV30
d_gene: NA
CDR3nt: TGTGCTTGGGGGAGGGGCAGCAATCAGCCCCAGCATTTT
CDR3aa: CAWGRGSNQPQHF

abundance: NA
j_gene: TRBJ2-7
v_gene: TRBV15
d_gene: NA
CDR3nt: TGTGCCACCAGCAGAGCAACTTTCTACGAGCAGTACTTC
CDR3aa: CATSRATFYEQYF

abundance: NA
j_gene: TRBJ1-1
v_gene: TRBV7-9
d_gene: NA
CDR3nt: TGTGCCAGCAGTTCTACCAAGCCCGACCAGACAAGGGCGGGGACTGAAGCTTTCTTT
CDR3aa: CASSSTKPDQTRAGTEAFF

abundance: NA
j_gene: TRBJ2-5
v_gene: TRBV7-2
d_gene: NA
CDR3nt: TGTGCCAGCAGCCCCTATGGGAGCCAAGAGACCCAGTACTTC
CDR3aa: CASSPYGSQETQYF

abundance: NA
j_gene: TRBJ2-7
v_gene: TRBV7-6
d_gene: TRBD2
CDR3nt: TGTGCCAGCAGCTCTGCTAGCGGGGAGCAGTACTTC
CDR3aa: CASSSASGEQYF